The text below deals with one T cell receptor beta chain. The antigen is not known. The data stem from a study of CD8 T cells in acute hepatitis C reinfection. The table came from immunoSEQ multiplex PCR; TCRdb's copy has only in-frame clones and leaves some out. The sample shows 30,000 to 45,000 clones, roughly 88% of them seen only once. Study-wide points: Preferential TRBV04 and TRBV06 usage appeared in all groups and was not explained by the naive pool.

The CDR3 covers 14 residues. After removal of 3 bases from V and 6 bases from J, the junction contained 3 bases not matched to a gene. CDR1 and CDR2 from the germline V gene are SGHDN and FVKESK. Time point specified: naive CD8 control sorted from an acute-time-point sample. A positive HCV RNA or antibody test following a negative test within 24 weeks defined acute primary infection. The specimen sequenced was naive CD8+ T cells from PBMCs. This chain connects TRBV14 to TRBJ2-1; TRBD1 matches 9 bases. The sequence derives from a woman younger than 30 who spontaneously cleared hepatitis C infection. Here the CDR3 DNA reads TGTGCCAGCAGCCAGGGGACAGGGCGCAATGAGCAGTTCTTC. It translates to CASSQGTGRNEQFF.